These T cell receptor beta chains were read from a single sample in a study of cytomegalovirus exposure and HLA in healthy donors. Assay used: immunoSEQ multiplex PCR; TCRdb lists only in-frame clones, some missing. The profile shows roughly 180,000 clones, roughly 75% of them singletons. The sequencing input was PBMCs. These receptors all come from a female donor in good health and CMV-seronegative. Both conserved end residues are part of each CDR3. The D gene is left open where the match is weak. Clone sizes are given selectively: once, few, many, or a class where the clone is expanded.

d_gene	v_gene	j_gene	abundance	CDR3aa	CDR3nt
-	TRBV6-5	TRBJ2-7	-	CASMRGNSYEQYF	TGTGCCAGCATGAGAGGGAACTCCTACGAGCAGTACTTC
TRBD1	TRBV10-3	TRBJ2-7	-	CAIQRTGGPRDSYEQYF	TGTGCCATCCAAAGGACAGGGGGTCCGAGGGACTCCTACGAGCAGTACTTC
TRBD1	TRBV5-1	TRBJ1-4	few	CASSPRGQSLNEKLFF	TGCGCCAGCAGCCCCCGGGGACAGTCCCTTAATGAAAAACTGTTTTTT
-	TRBV14	TRBJ1-2	-	CASSQGGGHYGYTF	TGTGCCAGCAGCCAGGGGGGAGGGCACTATGGCTACACCTTC
-	TRBV19	TRBJ2-1	medium-sized	CASSKGEGHNEQFF	TGTGCCAGTAGCAAGGGGGAGGGTCACAATGAGCAGTTCTTC
-	TRBV9	TRBJ1-1	once	CASSVALRTEAFF	TGTGCCAGCAGCGTAGCTCTGAGGACTGAAGCTTTCTTT
-	TRBV6-5	TRBJ2-3	once	CASRTLSVHTQYF	TGTGCCAGCAGAACCCTTTCGGTGCACACGCAGTATTTT
-	TRBV6-5	TRBJ2-6	-	CASSKSGANVLTF	TGTGCCAGCAGCAAATCTGGGGCCAACGTCCTGACTTTC
-	TRBV6-4	TRBJ1-6	-	CASSAQDNSPLHF	TGTGCCAGCAGTGCCCAGGATAATTCACCCCTCCACTTT
TRBD1	TRBV7-9	TRBJ1-4	-	CASSTPDRAKGEKLFF	TGTGCCAGCAGCACCCCGGACAGGGCAAAAGGAGAAAAACTGTTTTTT
TRBD1	TRBV7-2	TRBJ1-2	once	CASPGGPGYTF	TGTGCCTCCCCAGGGGGCCCTGGCTACACCTTC
TRBD1	TRBV28	TRBJ1-1	few	CASGDRITEAFF	TGTGCCAGCGGGGACAGGATCACTGAAGCTTTCTTT
-	TRBV14	TRBJ1-6	-	CASSPQYYNSPLHF	TGTGCCAGCAGCCCACAGTACTATAATTCACCCCTCCACTTT
-	TRBV15	TRBJ2-2	-	CATSGMAGLTGELFF	TGTGCCACCAGCGGTATGGCGGGTCTCACCGGGGAGCTGTTTTTT
-	TRBV7-3	TRBJ2-3	-	CASSLGFPRATDTQYF	TGTGCCAGCAGTTTGGGCTTTCCGCGTGCCACAGATACGCAGTATTTT
TRBD1	TRBV6-5	TRBJ2-7	once	CASSMTGTIYEQYF	TGTGCCAGCAGTATGACAGGGACCATCTACGAGCAGTACTTC
TRBD1	TRBV19	TRBJ2-5	few	CASSPGTEETQYF	TGTGCCAGTAGTCCAGGGACAGAAGAGACCCAGTACTTC
TRBD2	TRBV5-1	TRBJ2-3	-	CASSLGTSVTDTQYF	TGCGCCAGCAGCTTGGGGACTAGCGTCACAGATACGCAGTATTTT
TRBD1	TRBV19	TRBJ1-1	-	CASRDLQGMNTEAFF	TGTGCCAGTAGGGACTTACAGGGGATGAACACTGAAGCTTTCTTT
-	TRBV7-2	TRBJ1-1	-	CASSGGTANTEAFF	TGTGCCAGCAGCGGGGGGACCGCGAACACTGAAGCTTTCTTT
-	TRBV19	TRBJ1-1	-	CASSIAGREDFTEAFF	TGTGCCAGTAGTATCGCTGGAAGGGAGGACTTCACTGAAGCTTTCTTT
TRBD2	TRBV30	TRBJ2-1	once	CAWSGAGVGNEQFF	TGTGCCTGGAGTGGTGCGGGAGTAGGCAATGAGCAGTTCTTC